Each of the 16 T cell receptor beta chains below was sequenced from the same sample in a study of spatial heterogeneity in lung cancer. A single record per CDR3 protein comes from TCRdb applying MiXCR to the 5' RACE reads. The profile shows 25,000 to 35,000 distinct CDR3 sequences, over 9.5% of them singletons. Noted time point: blood at routine non-recurrence follow-up after resection. The sequencing here drew on PBMCs, taken at follow-up. These receptor sequences come from a female donor with early-stage non-small cell lung cancer.

This clonotype was observed many times. V usage is TRBV4-3 and J usage is TRBJ2-7; TRBD1 aligns across 9 bases. J gave up 2 bases and V 1 base, and 3 bases lay outside the gene matches. CDR1 is LGHNA and CDR2 is YSLEER in the germline V gene. The CDR3 consists of 15 residues. CDR3 sequence (DNA): TGCGCCAGCAGCCAAGGACAGGGGGTAACCTACGAGCAGTACTTC. As protein: CASSQGQGVTYEQYF.

This clonotype appeared a few times. The CDR3 DNA sequence: TGTGCCTCCGGGGGGTTGGGCACCGGGGAGCTGTTTTTT. Translation gives CASGGLGTGELFF. The chain links TRBV19 to TRBJ2-2; 7 bases agree with TRBD2. Germline V CDR1 and CDR2: LNHDA, SQIVND (reference sequence). The CDR3 has 13 residues. After removal of 11 bases from V and 4 bases from J, the junction contained 7 bases not matched to a gene.

There are many counts of this clonotype. The chain uses TRBV11-2 and TRBJ2-3; D remains ambiguous. The germline V gene encodes CDR1 SGHAT and CDR2 FQNNGV. The CDR3 is made up of 13 amino acids. V shed 1 base and J shed 7 bases, with 9 bases lying between them. The CDR3 here is CASSLGRLYTQYF. The CDR3 nucleotides are TGTGCCAGCAGCTTAGGACGGTTGTATACGCAGTATTTT.

The sample holds many counts of this clonotype. This sequence joins TRBV2 and TRBJ2-3; TRBD2 matches at 13 bases. The CDR3 contains 17 residues. Germline-derived CDR1 and CDR2 are SNHLY and FYNNEI. V dropped 3 bases and J dropped 1; count of bases not matched to a gene: 4. The CDR3: CASSDPTSGGRTDTQYF. In DNA form, the CDR3 reads TGTGCCAGCAGTGATCCGACTAGCGGGGGGCGCACAGATACGCAGTATTTT. The full variable domain, with the rest looked up from reference TRBV2 and TRBJ2-3, is EPEVTQTPSHQVTQMGQEVILRCVPISNHLYFYWYRQILGQKVEFLVSFYNNEISEKSEIFDDQFSVERPDGSNFTLKIRSTKLEDSAMYFCASSDPTSGGRTDTQYFGPGTRLTVL.

This clonotype has a count of ten or more. The chain links TRBV7-8 to TRBJ2-3, with TRBD2 matching 11 bases. Germline V gene data show CDR1 as SGHVS and CDR2 as FQNEAQ. The CDR3 loop spans 18 amino acids. Trimming cost V 0 bases and J 2 bases; bases outside gene matches: 7. For the CDR3, the DNA is TGTGCCAGCAGCTTAGCGAGGGGGACTAGCGGCCCCACAGATACGCAGTATTTT. Translating it yields CASSLARGTSGPTDTQYF. Combining the CDR3 with reference TRBV7-8 and TRBJ2-3 gives the whole variable domain GAGVSQSPRYKVAKRGQDVALRCDPISGHVSLFWYQQALGQGPEFLTYFQNEAQLDKSGLPSDRFFAERPEGSVSTLKIQRTQQEDSAVYLCASSLARGTSGPTDTQYFGPGTRLTVL.

This clonotype occurred a few times. The chain has TRBV7-2 and TRBJ1-5, with unresolved D. Germline V gives CDR1 SGHTA, CDR2 FQGNSA. V gave up 1 base and J gave up 1 base, with 11 bases separating them. The CDR3 totals 16 residues. CDR3 loop: CASSLVSGGSNQPQHF. The CDR3 DNA sequence: TGTGCCAGCAGCTTAGTCAGTGGAGGAAGCAATCAGCCCCAGCATTTT. The whole variable domain, filled in from reference TRBV7-2 and TRBJ1-5, reads GAGVSQSPSNKVTEKGKDVELRCDPISGHTALYWYRQSLGQGLEFLIYFQGNSAPDKSGLPSDRFSAERTGGSVSTLTIQRTQQEDSAVYLCASSLVSGGSNQPQHFGDGTRLSIL.

In this sample, this clonotype turned up many times. The chain couples TRBV4-3 to TRBJ2-6; 7 bases agree with TRBD2. Germline V gene sequence: CDR1 LGHNA, CDR2 YSLEER. The CDR3 spans 18 residues. The V segment lost 0 bases and the J segment 0 bases; nucleotides outside the gene matches: 5. CDR3 sequence: CASSQDWSGGSGANVLTF. DNA for the CDR3: TGCGCCAGCAGCCAAGACTGGTCGGGGGGCTCTGGGGCCAACGTCCTGACTTTC.

This clonotype has a count of ten or more. The V call is TRBV23-1, the J call TRBJ1-5; 7 nucleotides match TRBD1. TRBV23-1 is an ORF, and what it does is uncertain. With V trimmed by 2 bases and J by 5 bases, 9 bases remained unmatched. The CDR3 is made up of 16 amino acids. CDR3 region: CASSQRQGGSDQPQHF. In DNA, the CDR3 is TGCGCCAGCAGTCAACGACAGGGTGGTTCGGATCAGCCCCAGCATTTT.

This chain connects TRBV7-8 to TRBJ1-3, with D maybe TRBD1 (5 bases). V was shortened by 6 bases and J by 0 bases, with 9 bases between the two germline ends. Germline values: CDR1 SGHVS, CDR2 FQNEAQ. The CDR3 runs to 14 residues. CDR3 sequence reads: CASRSTASGNTIYF. The CDR3 DNA follows: TGTGCCAGCAGATCGACAGCCTCTGGAAACACCATATATTTT.

The rearrangement links TRBV28 to TRBJ1-5, with TRBD1 identical over 9 bases. The V segment lost 2 bases and the J segment 10 bases; nucleotides outside the gene matches: 6. The CDR3 is 14 amino acids. The germline V gene has CDR1 MDHEN and CDR2 SYDVKM. CDR3 amino acids: CASSLRQGEIPQHF. For the CDR3, the DNA is TGTGCCAGCAGTTTAAGACAGGGGGAGATTCCCCAGCATTTT.

This clonotype appeared many times. This chain joins TRBV20-1 and TRBJ1-4; TRBD1 agrees at 10 bases. The J segment lost 5 bases and the V segment lost 2 bases, leaving 8 bases of the junction unmatched. This CDR3 has 16 amino acids. Per germline, CDR1 DFQATT and CDR2 SNEGSKA (reference sequence). This CDR3 reads CSARSGQGSPNEKLFF. CDR3 nucleotide sequence: TGCAGTGCTAGATCGGGACAGGGGTCCCCAAATGAAAAACTGTTTTTT.

This clonotype was counted many times. The rearrangement links TRBV6-5 to TRBJ2-5; possible D gene TRBD2, 5 bases. V shed 0 bases and J shed 5 bases, with 7 bases lying between them. This CDR3 has 13 residues. Germline CDR1 and CDR2: MNHEY and SVGAGI. The CDR3, as DNA: TGTGCCAGCAGTTACTCCGTAGCGGAGACCCAGTACTTC. Protein product: CASSYSVAETQYF.

The table lists this clonotype with a few counts. The chain carries TRBV29-1 and TRBJ1-5; 10 nucleotides align to TRBD1. The V and J ends lost 6 bases and 7 bases, in that order; junction bases with no gene match: 6. Per germline, CDR1 SQVTM and CDR2 ANQGSEA. The length of the CDR3 is 13 residues. The chain's CDR3 is CSVGGTGDQPQHF. For the CDR3, the DNA is TGCAGCGTAGGGGGGACAGGGGACCAGCCCCAGCATTTT. Based on the CDR3 plus reference TRBV29-1 and TRBJ1-5, the full variable domain is SAVISQKPSRDICQRGTSLTIQCQVDSQVTMMFWYRQQPGQSLTLIATANQGSEATYESGFVIDKFPISRPNLTFSTLTVSNMSPEDSSIYLCSVGGTGDQPQHFGDGTRLSIL.

The chain combines TRBV7-9 with TRBJ1-2; D is uncertain. There are 15 residues in the CDR3. Germline CDR1 SEHNR, CDR2 FQNEAQ (reference sequence). V lost 1 base and J 0 bases, leaving 9 bases between the germline ends. The CDR3 bases are TGTGCCAGCAGCTTAGTCGAGGAGACTAACTATGGCTACACCTTC. Translated: CASSLVEETNYGYTF.

This sequence joins TRBV6-5 and TRBJ2-1; the match to TRBD1 covers 8 bases. V shed 0 bases and J 11 bases; nucleotides not matched to a gene: 15. The V gene's germline CDR1 is MNHEY and CDR2 SVGAGI. This CDR3 spans 17 amino acids. CDR3 nucleotide sequence: TGTGCCAGCAGTTACTCGAAGCAGGGACAGGCTACAATGAAGCAGTTCTTC. Translated: CASSYSKQGQATMKQFF.

This clonotype has a count of ten or more. The J gene is TRBJ1-2, the V gene TRBV5-1, with D possibly TRBD1 on 5 matching bases. Germline CDR1 and CDR2: SGHRS and YFSETQ. The CDR3 loop spans 13 amino acids. Trimming pared 9 bases from V and 8 bases from J, leaving 20 bases between. As DNA, the CDR3 is TGCGCCACCCACCCCGGCGGGGGAAGCGGCTACACCTTC. Its translation is CATHPGGGSGYTF.